This T cell receptor (beta chain) derives from a study of early stage breast cancer tumors. Study-level results: Tumor and normal breast were distinguished via blood comparison in about 90% of the 16 patients.

Assay: immunoSEQ multiplex PCR; the TCRdb copy retains only in-frame clones and omits some. The sample lists 5,800 or so clones, approximately 78% occurring once. The CDR3 runs to 14 residues. Per germline, CDR1 SGDLS and CDR2 YYNGEE. With 4 bases removed from V and 8 bases from J, the gap between germline ends came to 18 bases. This clone was counted a single time. The antigen is undetermined. This clonotype originated in a person between 65 and 79 years old with breast cancer. The rearrangement joins TRBV9 to TRBJ1-2, with D perhaps TRBD1 (6 bases). Sequencing was performed on normal breast tissue next to the tumor. The CDR3 is CASSPMGGGDGYTF. The CDR3 coding sequence is TGTGCCAGCAGCCCGATGGGGGGGGGCGACGGCTACACCTTC.